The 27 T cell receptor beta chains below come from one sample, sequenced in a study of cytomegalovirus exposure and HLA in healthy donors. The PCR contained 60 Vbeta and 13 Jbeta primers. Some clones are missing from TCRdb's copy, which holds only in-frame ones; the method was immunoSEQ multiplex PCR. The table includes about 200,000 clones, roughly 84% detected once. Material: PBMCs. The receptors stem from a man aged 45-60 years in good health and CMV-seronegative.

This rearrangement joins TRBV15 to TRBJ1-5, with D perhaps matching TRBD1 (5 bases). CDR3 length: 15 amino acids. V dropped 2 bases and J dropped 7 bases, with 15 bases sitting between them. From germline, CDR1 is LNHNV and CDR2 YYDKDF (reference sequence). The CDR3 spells CATSRSNRLTQPQHF. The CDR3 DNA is TGTGCCACCAGCAGATCCAACAGGCTTACCCAGCCCCAGCATTTT.

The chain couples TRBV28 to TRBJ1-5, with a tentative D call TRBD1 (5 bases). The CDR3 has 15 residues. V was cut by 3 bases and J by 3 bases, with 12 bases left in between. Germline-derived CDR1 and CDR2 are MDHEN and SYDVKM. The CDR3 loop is CASSFPGGNNQPQHF. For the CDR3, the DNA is TGTGCCAGCAGTTTCCCGGGGGGTAACAATCAGCCCCAGCATTTT. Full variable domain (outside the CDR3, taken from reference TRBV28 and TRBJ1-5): DVKVTQSSRYLVKRTGEKVFLECVQDMDHENMFWYRQDPGLGLRLIYFSYDVKMKEKGDIPEGYSVSREKKERFSLILESASTNQTSMYLCASSFPGGNNQPQHFGDGTRLSIL.

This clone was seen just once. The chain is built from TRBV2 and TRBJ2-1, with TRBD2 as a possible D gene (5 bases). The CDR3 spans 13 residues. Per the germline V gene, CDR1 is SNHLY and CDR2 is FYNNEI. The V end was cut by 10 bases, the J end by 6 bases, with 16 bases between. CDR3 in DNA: TGTGCCACAATCCGGGGTGCGGGCAATGAGCAGTTCTTC. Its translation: CATIRGAGNEQFF.

The CDR3 is CASRENPGSHYGYTF. The CDR3 DNA sequence: TGTGCCAGCAGGGAGAATCCGGGATCTCACTATGGCTACACCTTC. The rearrangement joins TRBV2 to TRBJ1-2; D uncertain. The CDR3 length is 15 residues. Germline V lookup: CDR1 SNHLY, CDR2 FYNNEI. Trimming stripped 6 bases from V and 3 bases from J, with 17 bases between.

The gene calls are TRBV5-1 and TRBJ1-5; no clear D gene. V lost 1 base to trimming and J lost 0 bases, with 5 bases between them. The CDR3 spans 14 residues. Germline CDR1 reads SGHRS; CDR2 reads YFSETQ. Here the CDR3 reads CASSLSGSNQPQHF. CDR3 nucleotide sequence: TGCGCCAGCAGCTTGTCGGGTAGCAATCAGCCCCAGCATTTT.

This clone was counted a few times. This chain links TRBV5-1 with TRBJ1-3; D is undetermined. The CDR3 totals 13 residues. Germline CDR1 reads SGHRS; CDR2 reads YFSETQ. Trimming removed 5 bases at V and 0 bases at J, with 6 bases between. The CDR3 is CASSDNSGNTIYF. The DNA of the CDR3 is TGCGCCAGCAGTGACAACTCTGGAAACACCATATATTTT.

CDR3 sequence reads: CASSDNQINEKLFF. The CDR3 DNA reads TGTGCCAGCAGTGATAATCAGATTAATGAAAAACTGTTTTTT. The rearrangement links TRBV2 to TRBJ1-4, with D unclear. The CDR3 covers 14 residues. CDR1 is SNHLY and CDR2 is FYNNEI in the germline V gene. Between the trimmed V and J ends, which lost 3 bases and 4 bases, there was a span of 9 bases. Full variable domain (remainder filled in from reference TRBV2 and TRBJ1-4): EPEVTQTPSHQVTQMGQEVILRCVPISNHLYFYWYRQILGQKVEFLVSFYNNEISEKSEIFDDQFSVERPDGSNFTLKIRSTKLEDSAMYFCASSDNQINEKLFFGSGTQLSVL.

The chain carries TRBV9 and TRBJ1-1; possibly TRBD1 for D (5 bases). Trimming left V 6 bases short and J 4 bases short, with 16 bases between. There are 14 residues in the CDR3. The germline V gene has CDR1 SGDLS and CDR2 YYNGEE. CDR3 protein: CASTQDGAGTEAFF. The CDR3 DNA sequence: TGTGCCAGCACCCAAGATGGGGCAGGCACTGAAGCTTTCTTT.

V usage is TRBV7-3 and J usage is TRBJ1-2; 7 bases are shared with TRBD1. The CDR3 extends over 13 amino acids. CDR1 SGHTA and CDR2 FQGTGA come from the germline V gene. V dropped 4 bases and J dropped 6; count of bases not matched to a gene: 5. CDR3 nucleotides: TGTGCCAGCAGCTCTCAGGGGGTGGATGGCTACACCTTC. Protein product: CASSSQGVDGYTF.

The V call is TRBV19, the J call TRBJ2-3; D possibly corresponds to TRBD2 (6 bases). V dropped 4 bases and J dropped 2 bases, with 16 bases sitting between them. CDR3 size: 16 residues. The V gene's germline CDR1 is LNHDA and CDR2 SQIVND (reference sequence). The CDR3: CASSRTTGSDTDTQYF. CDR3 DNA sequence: TGTGCCAGTAGTAGGACTACCGGGTCCGACACAGATACGCAGTATTTT.

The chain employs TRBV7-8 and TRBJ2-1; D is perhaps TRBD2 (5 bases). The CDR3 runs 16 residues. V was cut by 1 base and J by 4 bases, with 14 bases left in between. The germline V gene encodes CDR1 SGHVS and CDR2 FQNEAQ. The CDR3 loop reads CASSLEAGVLYNEQFF. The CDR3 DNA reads TGTGCCAGCAGCTTAGAGGCGGGTGTTTTATACAATGAGCAGTTCTTC.

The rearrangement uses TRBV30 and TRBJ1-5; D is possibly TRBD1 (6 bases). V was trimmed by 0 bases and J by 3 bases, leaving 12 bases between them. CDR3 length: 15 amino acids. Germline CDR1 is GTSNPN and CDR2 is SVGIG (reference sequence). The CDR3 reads CAWSVSGEPNQPQHF. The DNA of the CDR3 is TGTGCCTGGAGTGTCTCAGGGGAACCCAATCAGCCCCAGCATTTT.

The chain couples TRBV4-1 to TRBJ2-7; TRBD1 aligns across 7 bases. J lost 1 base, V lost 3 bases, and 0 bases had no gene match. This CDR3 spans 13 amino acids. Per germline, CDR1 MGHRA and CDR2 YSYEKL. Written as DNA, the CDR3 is TGCGCCAGCAGCCAGGACAGGTCCTACGAGCAGTACTTC. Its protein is CASSQDRSYEQYF.

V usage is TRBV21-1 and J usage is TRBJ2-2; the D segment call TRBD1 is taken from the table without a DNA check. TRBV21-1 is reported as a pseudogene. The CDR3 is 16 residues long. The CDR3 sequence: CASSKDSYLISGELFF. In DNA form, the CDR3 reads TGTGCCAGCAGCAAAGACAGCTATTTAATAAGCGGGGAGCTGTTTTTT.

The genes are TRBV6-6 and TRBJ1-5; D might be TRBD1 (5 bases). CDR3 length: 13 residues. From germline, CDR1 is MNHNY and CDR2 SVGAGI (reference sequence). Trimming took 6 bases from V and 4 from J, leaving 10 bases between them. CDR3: CASSPGGNQPQHF. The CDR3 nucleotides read TGTGCCAGCAGCCCCGGGGGGAATCAGCCCCAGCATTTT.

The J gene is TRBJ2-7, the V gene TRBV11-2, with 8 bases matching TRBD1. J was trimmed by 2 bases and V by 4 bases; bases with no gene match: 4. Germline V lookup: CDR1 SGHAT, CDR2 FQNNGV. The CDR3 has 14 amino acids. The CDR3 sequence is CASSSEDRAYEQYF. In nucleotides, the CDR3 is TGTGCCAGCAGCTCCGAGGACAGGGCCTACGAGCAGTACTTC.

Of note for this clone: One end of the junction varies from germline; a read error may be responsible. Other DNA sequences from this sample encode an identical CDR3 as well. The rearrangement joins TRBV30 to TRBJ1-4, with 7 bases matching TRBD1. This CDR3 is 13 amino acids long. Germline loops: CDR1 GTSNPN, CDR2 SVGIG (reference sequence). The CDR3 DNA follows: TGCGCCTCGAACAGGGGCCATGGGGAAAAACTGTTTTTT. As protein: CASNRGHGEKLFF.

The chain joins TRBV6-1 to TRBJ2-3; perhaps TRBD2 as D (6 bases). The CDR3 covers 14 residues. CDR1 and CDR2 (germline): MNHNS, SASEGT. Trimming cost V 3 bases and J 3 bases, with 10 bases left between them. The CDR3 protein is CASSDSGGTDTQYF. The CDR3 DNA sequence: TGTGCCAGCAGTGATTCCGGGGGAACAGATACGCAGTATTTT.

CDR3 amino acids: CASSLSGGNLYEQYF. The CDR3 DNA sequence: TGTGCCAGCAGTCTCAGCGGGGGAAACCTTTACGAGCAGTACTTC. This rearrangement joins TRBV4-2 to TRBJ2-7; the match to TRBD2 covers 8 bases. V trimming: 6 bases; J trimming: 4 bases; junction bases outside the gene matches: 11. The germline CDR1 and CDR2 sequences are LGHNA and YNFKEQ. This CDR3 region has 15 residues.

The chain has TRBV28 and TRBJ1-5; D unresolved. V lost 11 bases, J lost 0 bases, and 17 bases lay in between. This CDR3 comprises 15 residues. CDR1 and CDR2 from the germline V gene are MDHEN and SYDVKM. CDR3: CACRPSGNSNQPQHF. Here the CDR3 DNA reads TGTGCCTGCCGACCTTCGGGAAATAGCAATCAGCCCCAGCATTTT.

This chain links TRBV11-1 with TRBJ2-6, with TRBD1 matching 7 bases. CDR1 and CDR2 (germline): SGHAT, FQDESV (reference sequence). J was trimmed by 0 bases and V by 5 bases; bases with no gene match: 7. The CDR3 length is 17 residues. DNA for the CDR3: TGTGCCAGCAGCCCCCGGACAGGCTTCTCTGGGGCCAACGTCCTGACTTTC. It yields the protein CASSPRTGFSGANVLTF.

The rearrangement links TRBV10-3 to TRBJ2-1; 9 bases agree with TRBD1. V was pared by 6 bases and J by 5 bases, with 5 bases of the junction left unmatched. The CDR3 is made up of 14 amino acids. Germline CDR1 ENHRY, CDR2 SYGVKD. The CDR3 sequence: CAIRMGQGNNEQFF. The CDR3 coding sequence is TGTGCCATCAGGATGGGACAGGGCAACAATGAGCAGTTCTTC.

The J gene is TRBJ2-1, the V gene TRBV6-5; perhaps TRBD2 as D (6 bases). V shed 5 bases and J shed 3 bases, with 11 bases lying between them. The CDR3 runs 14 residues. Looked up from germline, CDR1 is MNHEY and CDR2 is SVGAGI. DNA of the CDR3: TGTGCCAGCAGTCGGGAGTACAACTACAATGAGCAGTTCTTC. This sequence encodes CASSREYNYNEQFF.

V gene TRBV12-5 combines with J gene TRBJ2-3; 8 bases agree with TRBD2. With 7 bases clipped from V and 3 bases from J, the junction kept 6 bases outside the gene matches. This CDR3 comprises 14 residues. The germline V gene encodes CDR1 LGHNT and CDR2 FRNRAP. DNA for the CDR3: TGTGCTAGTGTGAAAAGCGGGAGTACAGATACGCAGTATTTT. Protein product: CASVKSGSTDTQYF.

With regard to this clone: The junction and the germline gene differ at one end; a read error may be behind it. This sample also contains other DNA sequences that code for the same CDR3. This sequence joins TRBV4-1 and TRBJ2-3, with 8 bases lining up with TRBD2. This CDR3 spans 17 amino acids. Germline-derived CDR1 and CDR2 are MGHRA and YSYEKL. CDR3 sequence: CASSHIERESGADTQYF. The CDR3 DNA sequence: TGCGCCAGCAGCCACATCGAGCGGGAGAGTGGGGCAGATACGCAGTACTTT.

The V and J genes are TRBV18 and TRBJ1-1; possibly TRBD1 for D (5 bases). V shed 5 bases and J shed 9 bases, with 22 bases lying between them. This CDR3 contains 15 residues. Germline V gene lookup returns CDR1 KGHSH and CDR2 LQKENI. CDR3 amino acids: CASSLPGPQGPQAFF. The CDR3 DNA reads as TGTGCCAGCTCATTGCCAGGGCCCCAAGGTCCCCAAGCTTTCTTT.

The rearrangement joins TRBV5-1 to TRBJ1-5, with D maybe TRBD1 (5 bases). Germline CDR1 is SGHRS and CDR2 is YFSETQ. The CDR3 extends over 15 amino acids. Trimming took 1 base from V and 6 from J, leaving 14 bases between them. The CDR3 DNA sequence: TGCGCCAGCAGCTTGCAGGCAGGGTCAACTCAGCCCCAGCATTTT. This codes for CASSLQAGSTQPQHF.